This TCR beta chain came from a study of cytomegalovirus exposure and HLA in healthy donors. Findings and caveats of the study: Association of 16,951 TCR beta sequences with HLA alleles was found at 0.05 false discovery rate in a later analysis. An analysis that came later showed most CMV-associated TCR beta chains appearing HLA-restricted.

Note on this clone: Its antigen is not identified.

The V gene end was trimmed by 2 bases and the J gene end by 6 bases; junction bases not matched to a gene: 17. This CDR3 has 17 amino acids. Germline V gene data show CDR1 as SGHRS and CDR2 as YFSETQ. The PCR used 60 Vbeta and 13 Jbeta primers. Data came from immunoSEQ multiplex PCR; TCRdb stores just in-frame clones and leaves some out. The sample has roughly 150,000 clones, under 70% seen once. V usage is TRBV5-1 and J usage is TRBJ2-7, with TRBD1 matching over 7 bases. The source of this sequence is a young man in good health and CMV-seropositive. Sequences were obtained from PBMCs. DNA for the CDR3: TGCGCCAGCAGCTTTGCCACGGGACAGCAACCGCCGAGCGAGCAGTACTTC. It yields the protein CASSFATGQQPPSEQYF.